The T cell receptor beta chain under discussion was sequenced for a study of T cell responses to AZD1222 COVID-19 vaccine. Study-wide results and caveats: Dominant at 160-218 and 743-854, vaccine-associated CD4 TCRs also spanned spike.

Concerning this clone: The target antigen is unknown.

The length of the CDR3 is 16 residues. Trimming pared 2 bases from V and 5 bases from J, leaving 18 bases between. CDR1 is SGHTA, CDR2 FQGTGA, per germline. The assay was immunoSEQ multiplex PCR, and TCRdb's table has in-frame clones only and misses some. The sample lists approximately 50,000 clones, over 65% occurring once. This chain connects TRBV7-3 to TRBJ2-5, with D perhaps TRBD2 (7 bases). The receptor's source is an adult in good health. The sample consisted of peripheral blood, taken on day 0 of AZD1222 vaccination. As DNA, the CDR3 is TGTGCCAGCAGCTTAGTTGGTCGGGGGGCGACGGAGACCCAGTACTTC. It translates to CASSLVGRGATETQYF.